Included here is one TCR beta chain sequence, with context. The CDR3 is 16 amino acids. The germline V gene encodes CDR1 SGHRS and CDR2 YFSETQ. These data originate in a study of T cells expressing NK-cell markers. TCRdb reprocessed the 5' RACE reads and keeps a single row for each CDR3 protein, giving no DNA. The sample totals over 14,000 distinct CDR3 sequences. The receptor comes from a man aged 18 to 69 in good health. The J gene is TRBJ1-6, the V gene TRBV5-1; TCRdb's D call, TRBD1, is unchecked because there is no DNA. The specimen was blood T cells: a sorted CD56 or NKG2C T cell subset, CD4+ or CD8+ T cells, or bulk PBMC T cells (not recorded which). The CDR3 region is CASSRDRVENNSPLHF. The full variable domain, its missing parts supplied by reference TRBV5-1 and TRBJ1-6, is KAGVTQTPRYLIKTRGQQVTLSCSPISGHRSVSWYQQTPGQGLQFLFEYFSETQRNKGNFPGRFSGRQFSNSRSEMNVSTLELGDSALYLCASSRDRVENNSPLHFGNGTRLTVT.